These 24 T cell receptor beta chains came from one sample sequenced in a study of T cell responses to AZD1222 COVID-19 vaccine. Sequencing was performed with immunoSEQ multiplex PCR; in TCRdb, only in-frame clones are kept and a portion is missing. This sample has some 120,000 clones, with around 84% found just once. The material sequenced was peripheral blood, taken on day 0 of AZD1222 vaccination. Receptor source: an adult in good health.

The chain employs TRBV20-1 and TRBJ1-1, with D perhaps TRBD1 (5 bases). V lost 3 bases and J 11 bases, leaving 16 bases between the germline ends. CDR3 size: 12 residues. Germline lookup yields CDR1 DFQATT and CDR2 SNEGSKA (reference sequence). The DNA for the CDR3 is TGCAGTGCTAGTGGGCGAAGGGAGGGGGCTTTCTTT. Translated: CSASGRREGAFF.

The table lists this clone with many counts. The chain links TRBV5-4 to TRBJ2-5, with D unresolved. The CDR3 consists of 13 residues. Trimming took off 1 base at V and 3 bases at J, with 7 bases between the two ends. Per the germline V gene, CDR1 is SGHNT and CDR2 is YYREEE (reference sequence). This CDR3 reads CASSLTGEETQYF. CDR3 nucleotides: TGTGCCAGCAGCTTGACGGGTGAAGAGACCCAGTACTTC.

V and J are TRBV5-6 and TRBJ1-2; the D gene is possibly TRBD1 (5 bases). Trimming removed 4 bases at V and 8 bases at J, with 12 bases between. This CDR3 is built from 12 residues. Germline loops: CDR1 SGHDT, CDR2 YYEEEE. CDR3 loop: CASSHRKGGYTF. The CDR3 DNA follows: TGTGCCAGCAGCCACAGGAAGGGGGGCTACACCTTC.

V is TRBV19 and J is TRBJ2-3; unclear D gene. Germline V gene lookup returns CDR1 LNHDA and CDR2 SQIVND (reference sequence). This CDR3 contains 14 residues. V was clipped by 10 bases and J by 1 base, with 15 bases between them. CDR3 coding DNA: TGTGCCACTCGATCTGGGAAGGGCACAGATACGCAGTATTTT. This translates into CATRSGKGTDTQYF.

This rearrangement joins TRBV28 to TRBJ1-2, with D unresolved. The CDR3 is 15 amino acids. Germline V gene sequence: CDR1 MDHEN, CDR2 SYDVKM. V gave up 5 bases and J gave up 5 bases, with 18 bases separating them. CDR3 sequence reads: CASSPHTALGYGYTF. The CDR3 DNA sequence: TGTGCCAGCAGTCCCCACACGGCCCTCGGATATGGCTACACCTTC.

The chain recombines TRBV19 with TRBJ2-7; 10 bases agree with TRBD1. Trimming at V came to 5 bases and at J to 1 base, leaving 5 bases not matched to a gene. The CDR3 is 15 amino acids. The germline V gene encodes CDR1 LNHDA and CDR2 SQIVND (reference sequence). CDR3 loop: CASSPPGQGSYEQYF. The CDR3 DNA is TGTGCCAGTAGTCCTCCGGGACAGGGGTCCTACGAGCAGTACTTC.

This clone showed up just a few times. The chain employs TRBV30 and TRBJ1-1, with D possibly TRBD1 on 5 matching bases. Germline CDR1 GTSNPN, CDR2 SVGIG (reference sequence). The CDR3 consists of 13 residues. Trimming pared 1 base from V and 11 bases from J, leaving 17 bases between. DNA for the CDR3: TGTGCCTGGAGTGCCCGGGGACGGATCGGGGCTTTCTTT. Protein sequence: CAWSARGRIGAFF. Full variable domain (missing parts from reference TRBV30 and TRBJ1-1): SQTIHQWPATLVQPVGSPLSLECTVEGTSNPNLYWYRQAAGRGLQLLFYSVGIGQISSEVPQNLSASRPQDRQFILSSKKLLLSDSGFYLCAWSARGRIGAFFGQGTRLTVV.

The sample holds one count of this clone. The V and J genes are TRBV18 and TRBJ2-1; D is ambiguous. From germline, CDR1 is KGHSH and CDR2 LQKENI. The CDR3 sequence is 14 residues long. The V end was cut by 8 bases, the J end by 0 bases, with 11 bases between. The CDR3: CASTGAISYNEQFF. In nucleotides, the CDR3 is TGTGCCAGCACCGGAGCTATCTCCTACAATGAGCAGTTCTTC.

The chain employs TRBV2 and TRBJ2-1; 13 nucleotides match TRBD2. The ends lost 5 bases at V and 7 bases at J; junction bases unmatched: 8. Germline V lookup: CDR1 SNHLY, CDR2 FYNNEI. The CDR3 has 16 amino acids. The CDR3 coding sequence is TGTGCCAGCAGTCGGACTAGCGGGGGCCGTCGGAATGAGCAGTTCTTC. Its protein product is CASSRTSGGRRNEQFF.

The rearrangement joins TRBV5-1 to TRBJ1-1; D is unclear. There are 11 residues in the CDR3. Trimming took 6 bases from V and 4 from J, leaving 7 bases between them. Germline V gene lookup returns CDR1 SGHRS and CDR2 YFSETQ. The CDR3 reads CASTRGTEAFF. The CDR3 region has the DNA TGCGCCAGCACCCGGGGCACTGAAGCTTTCTTT.

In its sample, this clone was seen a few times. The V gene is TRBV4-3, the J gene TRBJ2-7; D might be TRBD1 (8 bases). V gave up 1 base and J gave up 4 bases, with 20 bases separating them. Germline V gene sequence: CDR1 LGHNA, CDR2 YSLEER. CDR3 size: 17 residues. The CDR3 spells CASSQGGGGQAEYEQYF. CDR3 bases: TGCGCCAGCAGCCAAGGGGGAGGGGGACAGGCCGAATACGAGCAGTACTTC.

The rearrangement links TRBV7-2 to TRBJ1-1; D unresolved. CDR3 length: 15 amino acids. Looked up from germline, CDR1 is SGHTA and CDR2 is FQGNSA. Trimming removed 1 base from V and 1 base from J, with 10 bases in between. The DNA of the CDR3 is TGTGCCAGCAGCTTAGGAGCCCCCCCGAACACTGAAGCTTTCTTT. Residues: CASSLGAPPNTEAFF.

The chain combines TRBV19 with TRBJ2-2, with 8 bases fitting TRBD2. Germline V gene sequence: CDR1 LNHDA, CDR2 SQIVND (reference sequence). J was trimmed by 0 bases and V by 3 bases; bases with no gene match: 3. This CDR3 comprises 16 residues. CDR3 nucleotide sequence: TGTGCCAGTAGTATTGGTAGCGGGGCGAACACCGGGGAGCTGTTTTTT. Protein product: CASSIGSGANTGELFF.

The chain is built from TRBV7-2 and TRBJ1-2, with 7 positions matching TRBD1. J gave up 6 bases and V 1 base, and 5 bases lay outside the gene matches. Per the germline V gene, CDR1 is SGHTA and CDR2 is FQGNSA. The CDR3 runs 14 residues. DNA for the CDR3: TGTGCCAGCAGCTTAGGGTCGACAGGGAATGGCTACACCTTC. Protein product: CASSLGSTGNGYTF. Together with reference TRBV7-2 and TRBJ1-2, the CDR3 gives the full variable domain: GAGVSQSPSNKVTEKGKDVELRCDPISGHTALYWYRQSLGQGLEFLIYFQGNSAPDKSGLPSDRFSAERTGGSVSTLTIQRTQQEDSAVYLCASSLGSTGNGYTFGSGTRLTVV.

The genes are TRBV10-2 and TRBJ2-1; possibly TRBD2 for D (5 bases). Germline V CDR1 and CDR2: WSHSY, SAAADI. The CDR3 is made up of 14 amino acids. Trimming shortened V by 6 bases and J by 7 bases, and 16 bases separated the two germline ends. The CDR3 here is CASRVGVTGNEQFF. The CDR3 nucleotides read TGCGCCAGCAGGGTTGGGGTTACGGGAAATGAGCAGTTCTTC.

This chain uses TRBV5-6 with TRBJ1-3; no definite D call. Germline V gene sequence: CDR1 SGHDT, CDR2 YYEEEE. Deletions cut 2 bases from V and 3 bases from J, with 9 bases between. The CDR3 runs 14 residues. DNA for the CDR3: TGTGCCAGCAGCTTTTCAGGATATGGAAACACCATATATTTT. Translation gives CASSFSGYGNTIYF. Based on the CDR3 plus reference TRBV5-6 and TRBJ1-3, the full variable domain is DAGVTQSPTHLIKTRGQQVTLRCSPKSGHDTVSWYQQALGQGPQFIFQYYEEEERQRGNFPDRFSGHQFPNYSSELNVNALLLGDSALYLCASSFSGYGNTIYFGEGSWLTVV.

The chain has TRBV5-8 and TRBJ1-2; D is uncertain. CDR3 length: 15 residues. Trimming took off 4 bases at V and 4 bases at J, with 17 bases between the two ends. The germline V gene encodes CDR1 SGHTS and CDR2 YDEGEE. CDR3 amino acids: CASSPGWGASYGYTF. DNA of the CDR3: TGTGCCAGCAGCCCCGGCTGGGGAGCGAGCTATGGCTACACCTTC.

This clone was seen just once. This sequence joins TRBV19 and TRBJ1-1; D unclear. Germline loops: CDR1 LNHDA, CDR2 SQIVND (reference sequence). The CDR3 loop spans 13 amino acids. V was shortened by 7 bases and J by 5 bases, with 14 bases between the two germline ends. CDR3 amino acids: CASTPSGGTEAFF. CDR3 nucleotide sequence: TGTGCCAGTACCCCTTCGGGTGGGACTGAAGCTTTCTTT.

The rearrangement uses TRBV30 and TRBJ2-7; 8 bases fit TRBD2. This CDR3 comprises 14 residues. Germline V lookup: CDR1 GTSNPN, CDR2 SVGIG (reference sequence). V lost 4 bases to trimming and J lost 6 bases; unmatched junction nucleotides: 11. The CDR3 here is CAWTPAGLAGEQYF. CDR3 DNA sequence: TGTGCCTGGACTCCCGCCGGACTAGCAGGCGAGCAGTACTTC.

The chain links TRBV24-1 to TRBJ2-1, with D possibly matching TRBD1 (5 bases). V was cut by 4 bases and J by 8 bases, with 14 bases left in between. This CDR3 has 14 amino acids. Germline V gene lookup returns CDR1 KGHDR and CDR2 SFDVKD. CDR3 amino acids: CATSDQQGVDEQFF. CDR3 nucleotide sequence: TGTGCCACCAGTGACCAACAAGGGGTTGATGAGCAGTTCTTC.

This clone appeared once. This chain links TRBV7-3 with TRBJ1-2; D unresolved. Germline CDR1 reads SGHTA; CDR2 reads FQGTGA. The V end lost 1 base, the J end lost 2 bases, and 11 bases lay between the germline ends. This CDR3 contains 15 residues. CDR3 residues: CASSLRGGENYGYTF. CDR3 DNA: TGTGCCAGCAGCTTAAGAGGCGGAGAAAACTATGGCTACACCTTC. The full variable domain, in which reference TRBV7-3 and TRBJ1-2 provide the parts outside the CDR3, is GAGVSQTPSNKVTEKGKYVELRCDPISGHTALYWYRQSLGQGPEFLIYFQGTGAADDSGLPNDRFFAVRPEGSVSTLKIQRTERGDSAVYLCASSLRGGENYGYTFGSGTRLTVV.

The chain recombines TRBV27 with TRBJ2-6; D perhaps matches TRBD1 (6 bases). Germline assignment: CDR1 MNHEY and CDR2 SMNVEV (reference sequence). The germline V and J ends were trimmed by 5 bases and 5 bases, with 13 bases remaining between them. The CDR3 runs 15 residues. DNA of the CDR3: TGTGCCAGCAGTCGGGACACCTTCTGGGCCAACGTCCTGACTTTC. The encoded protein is CASSRDTFWANVLTF.

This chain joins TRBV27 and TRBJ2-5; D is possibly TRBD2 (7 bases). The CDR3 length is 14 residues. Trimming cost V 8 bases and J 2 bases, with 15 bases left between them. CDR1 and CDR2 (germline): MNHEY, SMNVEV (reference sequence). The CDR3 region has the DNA TGTGCCAGCGTGGGGGGGGGCGGGCAAGAGACCCAGTACTTC. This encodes CASVGGGGQETQYF.

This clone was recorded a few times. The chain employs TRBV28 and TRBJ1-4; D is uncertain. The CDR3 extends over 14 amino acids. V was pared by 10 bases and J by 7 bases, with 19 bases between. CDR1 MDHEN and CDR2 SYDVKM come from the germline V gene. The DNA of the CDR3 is TGTGCCATCAACCGTGGGAGCAGCATTGAAAAACTGTTTTTT. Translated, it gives CAINRGSSIEKLFF.